This T cell receptor (beta chain) appears in the sequencing data of a study of cytomegalovirus exposure and HLA in healthy donors. Study in general: Samples from HLA-typed donors yielded approximately 80 million unique TCRs in an early data release.

CDR3 size: 16 residues. A multiplex PCR was run with 60 Vbeta primers and 13 Jbeta primers. Only in-frame clones appear in the TCRdb table, and some are missing; sequencing was by immunoSEQ multiplex PCR. The sample records tens of thousands of clones, approximately 70% being singletons. With regard to this clone: Its matching antigen is unknown.

Regarding the study as a whole: Cytomegalovirus-associated status was assigned to roughly 160 TCR beta chains.

This chain links TRBV21-1 with TRBJ2-3; the table's TRBD1 call for D was not verified on the DNA. TRBV21-1 is a pseudogene locus. The sample consisted of PBMCs. The sequence derives from a woman between 50 and 59 years old in good health and CMV-seropositive. The CDR3 loop reads CASSKGLRQPTDTQYF. The DNA for the CDR3 is TGTGCCAGCAGCAAGGGGCTTAGACAGCCAACAGATACGCAGTATTTT.